The clone carrying this TCR beta chain was observed once. CDR1 and CDR2 (germline): SGHTA, FQGNSA. Germline trimming cut 6 bases from V and 4 bases from J; bases unmatched to any gene: 8. This CDR3 comprises 15 residues. This entry belongs to a study of T cell changes during pregnancy in multiple sclerosis. Assay: immunoSEQ multiplex PCR; the TCRdb copy retains only in-frame clones and omits some. The table shows about 75,000 clones, with roughly 94% occurring only once. The rearrangement links TRBV7-2 to TRBJ2-1; 8 bases are shared with TRBD1. This TCR was recovered from a female donor with multiple sclerosis, enrolled in a pregnancy study. Sequenced material: CD4+ T cells from peripheral blood mononuclear cells, taken after pregnancy. The CDR3, as DNA: TGTGCCAGCAGGCAAGCAGGGGGCGCGTACAATGAGCAGTTCTTC. Amino acid sequence: CASRQAGGAYNEQFF.